These 27 T cell receptor beta chains came from one sample sequenced in a study of Ad26.COV2.S vaccination and SARS-CoV-2 variants. Clones were read by immunoSEQ multiplex PCR, and TCRdb kept only the in-frame ones, dropping some. The table shows 430,000 or so clones, with around 90% occurring only once. Described treatment: approximately 18 received Ad26.COV2.S at low or high dose, single or two shots; about 5 received placebo; per-sample allocation not given. Day 63 following the first vaccine or placebo injection was when the samples were taken. Sequencing used peripheral blood, obtained in a trial of Ad26.COV2.S vaccine versus placebo. These receptors originate from a person between 18 and 65 years old who received the Ad26.COV2.S COVID-19 vaccine or a placebo.

The chain recombines TRBV11-3 with TRBJ2-2; maybe TRBD2 (6 bases). CDR1 SGHNT and CDR2 YENEEA come from the germline V gene. Trimming left V 5 bases short and J 6 bases short, with 16 bases between. This CDR3 is 15 amino acids long. The CDR3 protein is CASSHRDSPPGELFF. Here the CDR3 DNA reads TGTGCCAGCAGCCACCGGGACTCCCCCCCCGGGGAGCTGTTTTTT.

This chain links TRBV6-6 with TRBJ2-1, with 10 nucleotides matching TRBD2. This CDR3 is built from 15 residues. V lost 0 bases, J lost 6 bases, and 2 bases stayed unmatched. Germline-derived CDR1 and CDR2 are MNHNY and SVGAGI (reference sequence). This CDR3 reads CASSYSASGSNEQFF. The CDR3 DNA is TGTGCCAGCAGTTACTCGGCTAGCGGGAGCAATGAGCAGTTCTTC.

The chain has TRBV6-2 or TRBV6-3 and TRBJ2-2, with 12 bases fitting TRBD2. This CDR3 spans 14 amino acids. V dropped 5 bases and J dropped 10; count of bases not matched to a gene: 5. Germline V gene data show CDR1 as MNHEY and CDR2 as SVGEGT. The CDR3 DNA reads TGTGCCAGCAGTCGGACTAGCGGGATCGAGGAGCTGTTTTTT. Amino acid sequence: CASSRTSGIEELFF.

This rearrangement joins TRBV18 to TRBJ1-1; TRBD1 aligns across 7 bases. There are 15 residues in the CDR3. CDR1 KGHSH and CDR2 LQKENI come from the germline V gene. Trimming at V came to 3 bases and at J to 4 bases, leaving 8 bases not matched to a gene. CDR3 in DNA: TGTGCCAGCTCACCCCAGGGGGTCGGGGGCACTGAAGCTTTCTTT. Protein: CASSPQGVGGTEAFF.

The chain carries TRBV18 and TRBJ1-1; D perhaps matches TRBD1 (5 bases). The CDR3 covers 13 residues. The germline V gene encodes CDR1 KGHSH and CDR2 LQKENI. The V and J ends lost 2 bases and 1 base respectively, with 5 bases between them. The CDR3 region is CASSPGTNTEAFF. CDR3 DNA: TGTGCCAGCTCACCAGGGACGAACACTGAAGCTTTCTTT.

The V call is TRBV2, the J call TRBJ1-6; perhaps TRBD1 as D (6 bases). CDR3 size: 15 residues. V was cut by 7 bases and J by 7 bases, with 17 bases left in between. Germline CDR1 reads SNHLY; CDR2 reads FYNNEI. The CDR3 DNA follows: TGTGCCAGCAAGGACAGTAATACTAAAAATTCACCCCTCCACTTT. Translating it yields CASKDSNTKNSPLHF.

This rearrangement joins TRBV6-2 or TRBV6-3 to TRBJ1-5; D might be TRBD1 (6 bases). CDR1 and CDR2 from the germline V gene are MNHEY and SVGEGT. V lost 7 bases to trimming and J lost 2 bases, with 15 bases between them. The CDR3 length is 15 residues. The chain's CDR3 is CASTPRGSGNQPQHF. Written as DNA, the CDR3 is TGTGCCAGCACCCCCAGGGGCTCAGGCAATCAGCCCCAGCATTTT.

This clone was seen a handful of times. The V gene is TRBV7-9, the J gene TRBJ2-1; 15 bases line up with TRBD2. There are 18 residues in the CDR3. Germline V CDR1 and CDR2: SEHNR, FQNEAQ (reference sequence). Trimming removed 5 bases from V and 3 bases from J; junction bases left unmatched: 8. This chain's CDR3 is CASSPGLAGGVIYNEQFF. The DNA for the CDR3 is TGTGCCAGCAGCCCGGGACTAGCGGGAGGTGTGATCTACAATGAGCAGTTCTTC.

The V call is TRBV16, the J call TRBJ2-7; the match to TRBD1 covers 10 bases. Per germline, CDR1 KGHSY and CDR2 FQNENV. This CDR3 region has 14 residues. V gave up 2 bases and J gave up 2 bases; unmatched junction bases: 0. The CDR3 sequence: CASSQGTGAYEQYF. The CDR3 nucleotides read TGTGCCAGCAGCCAAGGGACAGGGGCCTACGAGCAGTACTTC.

This chain joins TRBV4-1 and TRBJ1-1; D unclear. Trimming took off 4 bases at V and 0 bases at J, with 9 bases between the two ends. The CDR3 extends over 14 amino acids. The germline CDR1 and CDR2 sequences are MGHRA and YSYEKL. The CDR3 nucleotides read TGCGCCAGCAGCCCAACAGTAGTGAACACTGAAGCTTTCTTT. Its translation is CASSPTVVNTEAFF.

V usage is TRBV29-1 and J usage is TRBJ2-7, with 15 bases aligning to TRBD2. The ends lost 2 bases at V and 3 bases at J; junction bases unmatched: 5. The CDR3 runs to 16 residues. Germline V lookup: CDR1 SQVTM, CDR2 ANQGSEA. In DNA form, the CDR3 reads TGCAGCGTTGAACCGGGACTAGCGGGAGGCTACTACGAGCAGTACTTC. Translating it yields CSVEPGLAGGYYEQYF.

This clone was seen a handful of times. V is TRBV27 and J is TRBJ2-7; D unresolved. CDR1 MNHEY and CDR2 SMNVEV come from the germline V gene (reference sequence). V lost 6 bases and J lost 3, with 12 bases in between. The CDR3 is 13 amino acids. Here the CDR3 reads CASSPARSYEQYF. The DNA for the CDR3 is TGTGCCAGCAGCCCAGCGAGGAGCTACGAGCAGTACTTC.

This clone has just a few counts. The gene calls are TRBV7-6 and TRBJ1-4; 7 positions agree with TRBD1. V was clipped by 5 bases and J by 4 bases; unmatched bases: 4. The CDR3 is made up of 14 amino acids. In germline, CDR1 is SGHVS, CDR2 FNYEAQ. The DNA of the CDR3 is TGTGCCAGCAGCCTGGGACAGAGTAATGAAAAACTGTTTTTT. This sequence encodes CASSLGQSNEKLFF. The whole variable domain, filled in from reference TRBV7-6 and TRBJ1-4, reads GAGVSQSPRYKVTKRGQDVALRCDPISGHVSLYWYRQALGQGPEFLTYFNYEAQQDKSGLPNDRFSAERPEGSISTLTIQRTEQRDSAMYRCASSLGQSNEKLFFGSGTQLSVL.

This clone has just one count. The chain's CDR3 is CASSQTQGFLEKLFF. CDR3 nucleotide sequence: TGCGCCAGCAGCCAAACACAGGGATTTCTGGAAAAACTGTTTTTT. The chain combines TRBV4-1 with TRBJ1-4; a possible D gene is TRBD1 (6 bases). The CDR3 runs 15 residues. Germline V gives CDR1 MGHRA, CDR2 YSYEKL. Trimming took 2 bases from V and 8 from J, leaving 15 bases between them.

The V and J genes are TRBV30 and TRBJ2-1; 13 bases line up with TRBD2. CDR1 and CDR2 (germline): GTSNPN, SVGIG (reference sequence). V gave up 3 bases and J gave up 2 bases; unmatched junction bases: 10. The CDR3 spans 18 residues. CDR3 DNA sequence: TGTGCCTGGAGCCCCCCGCCTGGGACTAGCGGGGCCTACAATGAGCAGTTCTTC. Its translation: CAWSPPPGTSGAYNEQFF.

The V call is TRBV19, the J call TRBJ2-1, with D possibly being TRBD1 (5 bases). This CDR3 has 14 residues. V dropped 7 bases and J dropped 2 bases, with 12 bases sitting between them. Germline lookup yields CDR1 LNHDA and CDR2 SQIVND (reference sequence). CDR3 coding DNA: TGTGCCAGTAAACCTGACAGCGCCTACAATGAGCAGTTCTTC. This codes for CASKPDSAYNEQFF.

V and J are TRBV19 and TRBJ1-5, with TRBD1 matching over 7 bases. Germline V gene sequence: CDR1 LNHDA, CDR2 SQIVND (reference sequence). The CDR3 is 14 amino acids. The V gene end was trimmed by 3 bases and the J gene end by 7 bases; junction bases not matched to a gene: 6. The DNA of the CDR3 is TGTGCCAGTAGTATTAACAGGGGTCACCAGCCCCAGCATTTT. This gives the protein CASSINRGHQPQHF.

V is TRBV4-1 and J is TRBJ2-1; TRBD2 matches at 9 bases. The CDR3 length is 16 residues. V was pared by 1 base and J by 8 bases, with 9 bases of the junction left unmatched. The germline V gene has CDR1 MGHRA and CDR2 YSYEKL. CDR3 coding DNA: TGCGCCAGCAGCCAAGGAGTAGCGGGAGCTCGCTATGAGCAGTTCTTC. The encoded protein is CASSQGVAGARYEQFF.

This clone showed up just a few times. The J gene is TRBJ2-7, the V gene TRBV7-9; D possibly corresponds to TRBD1 (6 bases). The germline V and J ends were trimmed by 5 bases and 7 bases, with 15 bases remaining between them. Germline loops: CDR1 SEHNR, CDR2 FQNEAQ (reference sequence). The CDR3 length is 13 residues. This CDR3 is CASSPTTGREQYF. The CDR3 nucleotides read TGTGCCAGCAGCCCAACCACAGGGCGAGAGCAGTACTTC.

The chain employs TRBV12-3 or TRBV12-4 and TRBJ1-5; D not resolved. V was pared by 4 bases and J by 6 bases, with 4 bases between. The CDR3 sequence is 11 residues long. The CDR3 bases are TGTGCCAGCAGTTCTGGTCAGCCCCAGCATTTT. This encodes CASSSGQPQHF.

This clone was detected once. Other nucleotide sequences in the sample specify the same CDR3. The chain employs TRBV18 and TRBJ1-1; no clear D. Per germline, CDR1 KGHSH and CDR2 LQKENI. Trimming left V 4 bases short and J 3 bases short, with 9 bases between. There are 13 residues in the CDR3. CDR3 residues: CASSLNRDTEAFF. The CDR3, as DNA: TGTGCCAGCTCACTAAACAGAGACACTGAAGCTTTCTTT.

This clone was observed a handful of times. Here the CDR3 reads CASSLLGQQETQYF. The CDR3 region has the DNA TGTGCCAGCAGCCTACTAGGGCAACAAGAGACCCAGTACTTC. The chain uses TRBV14 and TRBJ2-5; tentative D call: TRBD2 (5 bases). Trimming stripped 4 bases from V and 2 bases from J, with 11 bases between. CDR3 length: 14 amino acids. CDR1 is SGHDN and CDR2 is FVKESK in the germline V gene. Supplemented by reference TRBV14 and TRBJ2-5, the full variable domain reads EAGVTQFPSHSVIEKGQTVTLRCDPISGHDNLYWYRRVMGKEIKFLLHFVKESKQDESGMPNNRFLAERTGGTYSTLKVQPAELEDSGVYFCASSLLGQQETQYFGPGTRLLVL.

The rearrangement joins TRBV7-2 to TRBJ2-5; D may be TRBD1 (6 bases). The V end was cut by 5 bases, the J end by 4 bases, with 11 bases between. The CDR3 spans 13 residues. The germline V gene encodes CDR1 SGHTA and CDR2 FQGNSA. CDR3 protein: CASSVLQGETQYF. The CDR3 nucleotides are TGTGCCAGCAGCGTACTACAGGGAGAGACCCAGTACTTC. Full variable domain (remainder filled in from reference TRBV7-2 and TRBJ2-5): GAGVSQSPSNKVTEKGKDVELRCDPISGHTALYWYRQSLGQGLEFLIYFQGNSAPDKSGLPSDRFSAERTGGSVSTLTIQRTQQEDSAVYLCASSVLQGETQYFGPGTRLLVL.

This clone was observed once. The J gene is TRBJ2-7, the V gene TRBV5-5; 9 bases agree with TRBD1. The CDR3 contains 16 residues. Germline V gene sequence: CDR1 SGHKS, CDR2 YYEKEE (reference sequence). V lost 2 bases, J lost 2 bases, and 8 bases stayed unmatched. The CDR3, as DNA: TGTGCCAGCAGCTTAGACGCCGGGACAGGGACCTACGAGCAGTACTTC. This translates into CASSLDAGTGTYEQYF.

V usage is TRBV7-9 and J usage is TRBJ2-6; the D gene is possibly TRBD2 (6 bases). Germline CDR1 and CDR2: SEHNR and FQNEAQ (reference sequence). Trimming took 8 bases from V and 2 from J, leaving 10 bases between them. This CDR3 is 14 amino acids long. CDR3 in amino acids: CASSRGPGANVLTF. DNA for the CDR3: TGTGCCAGCTCGCGGGGACCTGGGGCCAACGTCCTGACTTTC.

This clone was seen more than once but under ten times. The chain joins TRBV27 to TRBJ2-7; the match to TRBD2 covers 8 bases. The CDR3 loop spans 13 amino acids. The J segment lost 5 bases and the V segment lost 5 bases, leaving 5 bases of the junction unmatched. Per the germline V gene, CDR1 is MNHEY and CDR2 is SMNVEV (reference sequence). This CDR3 reads CASSLSGINEQYF. The CDR3 DNA is TGTGCCAGCAGTCTTAGCGGGATAAACGAGCAGTACTTC.

The chain recombines TRBV11-2 with TRBJ1-1; 9 bases align to TRBD1. This CDR3 contains 17 residues. The J segment lost 1 base and the V segment lost 3 bases, leaving 9 bases of the junction unmatched. CDR1 SGHAT and CDR2 FQNNGV come from the germline V gene. CDR3 sequence reads: CASSFIPGTGTNTEAFF. The CDR3 DNA is TGTGCCAGCAGCTTCATACCCGGGACAGGGACGAACACTGAAGCTTTCTTT.